The clone carrying this T cell receptor beta chain was seen more than once but under ten times. Its antigen is as yet unknown. This entry is derived from a study of OX40 agonist ivuxolimab in advanced cancers. Whole-study findings and limits: Some of the lowest clonal expansion was seen in partial responders at 0.1-3.0 mg/kg.

Sequenced by immunoSEQ multiplex PCR; TCRdb stores in-frame clones only, minus some. This table holds roughly 62,000 clones, 80% to 95% found once. The CDR3 has 14 amino acids. Per the germline V gene, CDR1 is SNHLY and CDR2 is FYNNEI. Trimming left V 0 bases short and J 6 bases short, with 12 bases between. V gene TRBV2 combines with J gene TRBJ2-7; the D gene could be TRBD1 or TRBD2 (6 bases each). The TCR sequence derives from an adult with an advanced solid tumor such as melanoma, head and neck, liver or kidney cancer. Material: CD4+ or CD8+ T cells sorted from blood, obtained in a trial of the OX40 agonist ivuxolimab. The CDR3 region is CASSEATGAGEQYF. The CDR3 DNA is TGTGCCAGCAGTGAAGCTACGGGGGCCGGCGAGCAGTACTTC.